This record looks at one TCR beta chain sequence and its context. The antigen is not known. The data originate from a study of neoadjuvant nivolumab and ipilimumab in lung cancer. This table comes from immunoSEQ multiplex PCR, and its TCRdb copy is limited to in-frame clones, with some not included. Of around 24,000 clones listed, approximately 85% were seen once; the top ten hold 7% to 10%. Study outcomes and limitations: Resected-tumor TCR richness correlated positively with pretherapy blood richness.

Per germline, CDR1 SEHNR and CDR2 FQNEAQ (reference sequence). The CDR3 is 15 residues long. Trimming took 1 base from V and 2 from J, leaving 9 bases between them. Specimen: tumor tissue, collected after neoadjuvant nivolumab, alone or with ipilimumab, at or shortly before surgery. This receptor was obtained from an adult with non-small cell lung cancer. J is TRBJ2-1 and V is TRBV7-9; D is undetermined. CDR3 sequence: CASSLVGDPYNEQFF. CDR3 in DNA: TGTGCCAGCAGCTTAGTCGGTGACCCCTACAATGAGCAGTTCTTC.